The entry that follows covers one TCR beta chain sequence. At one of its ends the junction is not consistent with the germline gene, which may arise from a read error. This record comes from a study of blood T cell repertoires in COVID-19. Study in general: Italy, Spain and the United States were the sources of the convalescent and acute COVID-19 samples. T cells, B-cell-depleted T cells, or PBMCs supplied cDNA or gDNA.

Germline loops: CDR1 KGHSH, CDR2 LQKENI. The CDR3 has 16 residues. As handled by the study authors: Using reference gene primer amplification, nucleated cell counts were estimated. TCRdb's copy holds only in-frame clones and misses some; the assay was immunoSEQ multiplex PCR. The DNA was the basis for D and trimming; V, J and clone size are from that table. The profile covers 220,000 or so clones, with around 83% appearing a single time and roughly 8% taken by the ten largest. The source is a woman older than 75 with COVID-19, enrolled during active disease. The rearrangement links TRBV18 to TRBJ1-1, with 9 nucleotides matching TRBD1. The sample comprised peripheral blood. The CDR3 region has the DNA TGTGCCAGCTCCCCACTTTTGGGGACAGGGACGACTGAAGCTTTCTTT. It encodes CASSPLLGTGTTEAFF.